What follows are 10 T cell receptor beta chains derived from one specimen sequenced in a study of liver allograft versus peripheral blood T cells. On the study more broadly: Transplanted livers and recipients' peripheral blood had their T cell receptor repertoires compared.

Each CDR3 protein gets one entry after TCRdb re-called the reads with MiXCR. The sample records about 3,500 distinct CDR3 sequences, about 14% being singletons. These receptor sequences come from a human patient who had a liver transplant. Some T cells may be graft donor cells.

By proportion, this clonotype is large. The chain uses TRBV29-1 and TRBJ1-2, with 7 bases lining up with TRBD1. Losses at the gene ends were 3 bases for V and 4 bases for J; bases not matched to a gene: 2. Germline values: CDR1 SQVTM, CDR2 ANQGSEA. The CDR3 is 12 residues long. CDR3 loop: CSVEGQPYGYTF. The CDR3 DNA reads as TGCAGCGTTGAGGGACAGCCCTATGGCTACACCTTC. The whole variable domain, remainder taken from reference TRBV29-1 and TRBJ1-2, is SAVISQKPSRDICQRGTSLTIQCQVDSQVTMMFWYRQQPGQSLTLIATANQGSEATYESGFVIDKFPISRPNLTFSTLTVSNMSPEDSSIYLCSVEGQPYGYTFGSGTRLTVV.

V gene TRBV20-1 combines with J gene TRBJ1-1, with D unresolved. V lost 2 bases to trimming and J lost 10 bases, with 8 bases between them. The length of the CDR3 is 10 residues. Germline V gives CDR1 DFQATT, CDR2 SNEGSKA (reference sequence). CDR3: CSARHPRAFF. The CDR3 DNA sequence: TGCAGTGCTAGACACCCGAGAGCTTTCTTT.

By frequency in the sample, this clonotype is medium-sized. Here the CDR3 reads CASRGRANYEQYF. CDR3 in DNA: TGTGCCAGCAGGGGCAGGGCTAACTACGAGCAGTACTTC. This chain uses TRBV27 with TRBJ2-7; possible D gene TRBD1, 5 bases. The V gene's germline CDR1 is MNHEY and CDR2 SMNVEV (reference sequence). Trimming stripped 6 bases from V and 3 bases from J, with 12 bases between. This CDR3 is 13 amino acids long.

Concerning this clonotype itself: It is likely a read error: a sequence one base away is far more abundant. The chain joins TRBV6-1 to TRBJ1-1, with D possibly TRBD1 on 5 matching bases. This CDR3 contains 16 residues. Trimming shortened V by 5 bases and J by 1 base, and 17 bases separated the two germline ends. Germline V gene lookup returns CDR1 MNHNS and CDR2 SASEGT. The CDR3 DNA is TGTGCCAGCAGTTACGCCCCCGGGGGGGAGAACACTGAAGCTTTCTTT. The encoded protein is CASSYAPGGENTEAFF.

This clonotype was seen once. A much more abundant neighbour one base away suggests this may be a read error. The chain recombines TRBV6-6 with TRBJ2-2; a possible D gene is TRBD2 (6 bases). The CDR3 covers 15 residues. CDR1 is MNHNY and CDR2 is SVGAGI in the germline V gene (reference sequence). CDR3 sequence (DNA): TGTGCCAACAGTTCCGGGGGAGAGGGGACCGGGGAGCTGTTTTTT. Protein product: CANSSGGEGTGELFF.

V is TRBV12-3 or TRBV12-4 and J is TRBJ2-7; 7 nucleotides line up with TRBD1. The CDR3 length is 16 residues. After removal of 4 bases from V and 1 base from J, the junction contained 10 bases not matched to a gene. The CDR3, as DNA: TGTGCCAGCAGTTCCCCGGATTTGACAGGGTCCTACGAGCAGTACTTC. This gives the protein CASSSPDLTGSYEQYF.

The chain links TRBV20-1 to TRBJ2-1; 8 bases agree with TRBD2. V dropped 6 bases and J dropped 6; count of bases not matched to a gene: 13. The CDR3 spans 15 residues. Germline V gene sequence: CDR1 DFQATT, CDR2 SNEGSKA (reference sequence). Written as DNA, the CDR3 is TGCAGTGCCGCGGTCCCGAGCGGGAGCGCCAATGAGCAGTTCTTC. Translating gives CSAAVPSGSANEQFF.

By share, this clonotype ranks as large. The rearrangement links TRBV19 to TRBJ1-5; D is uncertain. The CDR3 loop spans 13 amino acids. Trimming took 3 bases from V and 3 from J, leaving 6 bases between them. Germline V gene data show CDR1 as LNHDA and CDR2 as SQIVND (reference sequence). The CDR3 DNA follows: TGTGCCAGTAGTATTCAGGACAATCAGCCCCAGCATTTT. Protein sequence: CASSIQDNQPQHF.

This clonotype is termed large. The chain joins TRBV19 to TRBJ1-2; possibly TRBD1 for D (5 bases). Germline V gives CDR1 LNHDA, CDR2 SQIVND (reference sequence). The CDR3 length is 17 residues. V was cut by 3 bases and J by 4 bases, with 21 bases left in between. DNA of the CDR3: TGTGCCAGTAGTATTGGGTCGGGGACCGATGACGCCTATGGCTACACCTTC. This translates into CASSIGSGTDDAYGYTF.

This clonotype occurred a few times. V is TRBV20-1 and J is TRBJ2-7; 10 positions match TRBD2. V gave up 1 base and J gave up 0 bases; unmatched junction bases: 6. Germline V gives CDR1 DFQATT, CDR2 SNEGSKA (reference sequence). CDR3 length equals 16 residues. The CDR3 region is CSARGVASGGSYEQYF. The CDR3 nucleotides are TGCAGTGCTAGAGGGGTGGCTAGCGGGGGCTCCTACGAGCAGTACTTC.